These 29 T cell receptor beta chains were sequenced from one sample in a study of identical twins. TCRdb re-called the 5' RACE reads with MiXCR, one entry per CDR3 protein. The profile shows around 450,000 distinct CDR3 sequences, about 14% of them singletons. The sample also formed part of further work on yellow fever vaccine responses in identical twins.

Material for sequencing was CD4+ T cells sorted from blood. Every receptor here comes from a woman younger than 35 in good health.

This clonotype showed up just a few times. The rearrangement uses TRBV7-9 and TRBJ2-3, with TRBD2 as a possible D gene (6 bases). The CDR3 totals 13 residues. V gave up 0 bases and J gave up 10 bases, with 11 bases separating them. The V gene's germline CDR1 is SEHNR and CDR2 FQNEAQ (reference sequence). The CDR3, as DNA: TGTGCCAGCAGCTTAGCCGGGAGAGAGGCGCAGTATTTT. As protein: CASSLAGREAQYF.

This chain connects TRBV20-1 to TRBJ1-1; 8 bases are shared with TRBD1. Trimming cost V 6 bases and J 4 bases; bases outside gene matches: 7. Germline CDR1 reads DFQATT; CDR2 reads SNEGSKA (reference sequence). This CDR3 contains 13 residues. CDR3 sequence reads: CSARNRGFTEAFF. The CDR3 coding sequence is TGCAGTGCAAGAAACAGGGGGTTCACTGAAGCTTTCTTT.

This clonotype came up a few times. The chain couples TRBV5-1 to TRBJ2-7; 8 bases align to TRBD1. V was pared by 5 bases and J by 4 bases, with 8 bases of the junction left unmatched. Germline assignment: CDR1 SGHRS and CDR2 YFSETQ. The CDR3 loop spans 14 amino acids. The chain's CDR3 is CASSRQGRFYEQYF. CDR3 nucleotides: TGCGCCAGCAGTCGACAGGGGCGTTTTTACGAGCAGTACTTC.

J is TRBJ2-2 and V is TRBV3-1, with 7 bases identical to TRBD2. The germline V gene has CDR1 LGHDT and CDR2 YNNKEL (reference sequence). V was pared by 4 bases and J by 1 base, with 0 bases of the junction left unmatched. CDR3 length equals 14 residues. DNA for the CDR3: TGTGCCAGCAGCCGGGAGGGGAACACCGGGGAGCTGTTTTTT. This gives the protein CASSREGNTGELFF.

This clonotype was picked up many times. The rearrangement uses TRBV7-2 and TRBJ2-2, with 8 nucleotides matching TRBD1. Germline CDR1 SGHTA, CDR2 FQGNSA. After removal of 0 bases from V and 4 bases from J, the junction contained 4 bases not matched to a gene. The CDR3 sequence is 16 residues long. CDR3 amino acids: CASSLAGTGGTGELFF. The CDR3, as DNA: TGTGCCAGCAGCTTAGCCGGGACAGGCGGCACCGGGGAGCTGTTTTTT.

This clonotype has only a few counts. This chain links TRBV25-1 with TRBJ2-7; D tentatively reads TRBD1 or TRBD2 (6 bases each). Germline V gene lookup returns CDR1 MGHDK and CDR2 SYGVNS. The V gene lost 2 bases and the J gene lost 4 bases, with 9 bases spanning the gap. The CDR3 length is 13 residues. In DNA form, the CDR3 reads TGTGCCAGCAGTGAAGGGGGGCGTTACGAGCAGTACTTC. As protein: CASSEGGRYEQYF.

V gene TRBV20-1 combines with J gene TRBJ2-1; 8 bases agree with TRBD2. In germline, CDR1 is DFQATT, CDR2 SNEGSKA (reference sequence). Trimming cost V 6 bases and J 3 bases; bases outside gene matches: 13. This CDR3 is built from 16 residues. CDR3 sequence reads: CSAQVRGGGIYNEQFF. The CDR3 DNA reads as TGCAGTGCCCAGGTTCGTGGCGGGGGGATCTACAATGAGCAGTTCTTC.

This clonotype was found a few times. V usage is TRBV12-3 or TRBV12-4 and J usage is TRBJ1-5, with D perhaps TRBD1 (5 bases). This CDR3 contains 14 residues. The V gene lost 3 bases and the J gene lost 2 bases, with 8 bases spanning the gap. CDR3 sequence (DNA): TGTGCCAGCAGTTTCGGGGACCGCAATCAGCCCCAGCATTTT. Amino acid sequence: CASSFGDRNQPQHF.

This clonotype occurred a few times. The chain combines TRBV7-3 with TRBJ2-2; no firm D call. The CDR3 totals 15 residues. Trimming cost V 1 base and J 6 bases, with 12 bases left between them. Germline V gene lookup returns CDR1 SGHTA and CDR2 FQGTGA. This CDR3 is CASSLIHPGAGELFF. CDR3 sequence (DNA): TGTGCCAGCAGCTTAATTCATCCAGGAGCCGGGGAGCTGTTTTTT.

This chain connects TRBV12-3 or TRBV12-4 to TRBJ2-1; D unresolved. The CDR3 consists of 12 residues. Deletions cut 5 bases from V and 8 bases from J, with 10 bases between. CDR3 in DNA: TGTGCCAGCAGTCCCCCTGTCCATGAGCAGTTCTTC. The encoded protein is CASSPPVHEQFF.

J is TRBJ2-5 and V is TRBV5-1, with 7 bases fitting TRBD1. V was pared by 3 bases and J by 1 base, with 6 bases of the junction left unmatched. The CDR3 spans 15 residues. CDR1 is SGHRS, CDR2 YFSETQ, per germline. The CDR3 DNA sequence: TGCGCCAGCAGCTCCCGGGGACAGACCCAAGAGACCCAGTACTTC. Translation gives CASSSRGQTQETQYF.

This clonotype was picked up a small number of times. The CDR3 reads CASSLSDLILNTEAFF. CDR3 bases: TGTGCCAGCAGTTTGTCGGATCTTATTTTGAACACTGAAGCTTTCTTT. This chain links TRBV12-3 or TRBV12-4 with TRBJ1-1, with no clear D. V gave up 3 bases and J gave up 0 bases, with 14 bases separating them. This CDR3 is built from 16 residues.

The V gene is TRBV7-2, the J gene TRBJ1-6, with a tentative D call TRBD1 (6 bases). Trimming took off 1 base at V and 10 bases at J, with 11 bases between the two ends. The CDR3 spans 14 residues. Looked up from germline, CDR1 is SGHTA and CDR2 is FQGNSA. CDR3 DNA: TGTGCCAGCAGCTTAGGTGCAGGGGTCTCACCCCTCCACTTT. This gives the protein CASSLGAGVSPLHF.

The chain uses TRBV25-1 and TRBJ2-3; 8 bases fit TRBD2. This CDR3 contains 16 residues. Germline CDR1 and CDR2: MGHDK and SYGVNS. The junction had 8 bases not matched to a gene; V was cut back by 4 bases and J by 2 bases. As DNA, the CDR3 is TGTGCCAGCAGTGCGCCCGGGACTAGTTACACAGATACGCAGTATTTT. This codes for CASSAPGTSYTDTQYF. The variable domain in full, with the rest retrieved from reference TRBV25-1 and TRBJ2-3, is EADIYQTPRYLVIGTGKKITLECSQTMGHDKMYWYQQDPGMELHLIHYSYGVNSTEKGDLSSESTVSRIRTEHFPLTLESARPSHTSQYLCASSAPGTSYTDTQYFGPGTRLTVL.

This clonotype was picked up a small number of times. Here the CDR3 DNA reads TGCAGTGCTAGGAATTGGGCGGGAGGCCAAGAGACCCAGTACTTC. This gives the protein CSARNWAGGQETQYF. The chain uses TRBV20-1 and TRBJ2-5; 8 positions agree with TRBD2. The V gene's germline CDR1 is DFQATT and CDR2 SNEGSKA (reference sequence). Germline trimming cut 3 bases from V and 1 base from J; bases unmatched to any gene: 7. This CDR3 is 15 amino acids long.

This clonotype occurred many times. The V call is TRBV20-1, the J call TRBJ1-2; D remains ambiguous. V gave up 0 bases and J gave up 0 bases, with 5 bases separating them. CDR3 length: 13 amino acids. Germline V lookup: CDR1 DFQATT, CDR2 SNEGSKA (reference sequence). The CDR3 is CSARDPANYGYTF. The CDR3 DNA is TGCAGTGCTAGAGATCCGGCTAACTATGGCTACACCTTC.

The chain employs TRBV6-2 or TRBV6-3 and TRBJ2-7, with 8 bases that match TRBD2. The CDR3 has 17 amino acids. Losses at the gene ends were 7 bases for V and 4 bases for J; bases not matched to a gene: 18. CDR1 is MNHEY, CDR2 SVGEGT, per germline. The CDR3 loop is CASKSPLLQRESYEQYF. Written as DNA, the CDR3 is TGTGCCAGCAAATCCCCCCTACTGCAGCGGGAGTCTTACGAGCAGTACTTC.

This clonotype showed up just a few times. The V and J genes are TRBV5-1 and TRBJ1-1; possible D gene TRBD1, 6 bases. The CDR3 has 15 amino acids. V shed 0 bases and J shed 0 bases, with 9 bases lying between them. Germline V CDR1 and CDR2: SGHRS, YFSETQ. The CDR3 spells CASSLGRGMNTEAFF. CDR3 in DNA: TGCGCCAGCAGCTTGGGCAGGGGAATGAACACTGAAGCTTTCTTT.

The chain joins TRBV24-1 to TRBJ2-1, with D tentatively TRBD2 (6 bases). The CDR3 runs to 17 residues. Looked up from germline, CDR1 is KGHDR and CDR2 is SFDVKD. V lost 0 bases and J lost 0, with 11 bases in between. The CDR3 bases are TGTGCCACCAGTGATTTGCCTAGCGCTAGCTCCTACAATGAGCAGTTCTTC. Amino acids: CATSDLPSASSYNEQFF.

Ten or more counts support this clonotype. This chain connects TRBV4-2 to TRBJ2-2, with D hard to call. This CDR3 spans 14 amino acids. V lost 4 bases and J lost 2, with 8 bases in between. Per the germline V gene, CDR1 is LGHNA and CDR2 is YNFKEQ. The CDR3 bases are TGTGCCAGCAGCCTCCGCAGAAACACCGGGGAGCTGTTTTTT. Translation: CASSLRRNTGELFF.

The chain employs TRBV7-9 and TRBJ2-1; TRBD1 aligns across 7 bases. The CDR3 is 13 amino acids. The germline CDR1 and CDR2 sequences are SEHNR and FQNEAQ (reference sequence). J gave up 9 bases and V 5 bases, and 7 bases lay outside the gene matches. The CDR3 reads CASSQTGPTEQFF. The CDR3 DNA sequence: TGTGCCAGCAGCCAGACAGGGCCCACTGAGCAGTTCTTC.

In DNA form, the CDR3 reads TGTGCCACCCTTCTGGCGGGAGGGTCCTACGAGCAGTACTTC. This translates into CATLLAGGSYEQYF. The V gene is TRBV6-2 or TRBV6-3, the J gene TRBJ2-7; 9 bases line up with TRBD2. There are 14 residues in the CDR3. Looked up from germline, CDR1 is MNHEY and CDR2 is SVGEGT. The junction had 8 bases not matched to a gene; V was cut back by 10 bases and J by 1 base.

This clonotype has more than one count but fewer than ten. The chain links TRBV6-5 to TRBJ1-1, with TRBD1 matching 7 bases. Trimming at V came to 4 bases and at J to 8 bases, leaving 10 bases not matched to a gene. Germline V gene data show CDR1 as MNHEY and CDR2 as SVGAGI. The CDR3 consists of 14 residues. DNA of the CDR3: TGTGCCAGCAGTTCATCAGACAGGGCGATCGAAGCTTTCTTT. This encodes CASSSSDRAIEAFF.

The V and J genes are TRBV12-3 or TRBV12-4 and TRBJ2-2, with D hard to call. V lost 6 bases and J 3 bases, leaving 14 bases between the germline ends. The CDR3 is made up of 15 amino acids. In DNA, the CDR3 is TGTGCCAGCAGCCGCCGTGGGTCAGACACCGGGGAGCTGTTTTTT. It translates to CASSRRGSDTGELFF.

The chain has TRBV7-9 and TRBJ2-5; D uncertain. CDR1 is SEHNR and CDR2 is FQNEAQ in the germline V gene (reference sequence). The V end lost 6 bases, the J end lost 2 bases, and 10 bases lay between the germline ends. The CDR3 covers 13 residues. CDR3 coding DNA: TGTGCCAGCAGGTCTAGGAATCAAGAGACCCAGTACTTC. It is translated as CASRSRNQETQYF.

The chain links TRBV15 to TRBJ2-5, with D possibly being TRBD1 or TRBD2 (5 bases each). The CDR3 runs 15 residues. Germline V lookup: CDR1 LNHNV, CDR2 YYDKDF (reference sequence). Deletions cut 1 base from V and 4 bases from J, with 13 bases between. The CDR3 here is CATSRVQERGETQYF. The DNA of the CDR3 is TGTGCCACCAGCAGAGTACAAGAGAGGGGAGAGACCCAGTACTTC.

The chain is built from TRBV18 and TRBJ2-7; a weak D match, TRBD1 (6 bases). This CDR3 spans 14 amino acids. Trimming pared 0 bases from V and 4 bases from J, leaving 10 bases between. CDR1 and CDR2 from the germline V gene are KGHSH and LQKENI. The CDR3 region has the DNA TGTGCCAGCTCACCACCCCCCGACAGGTACGAGCAGTACTTC. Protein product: CASSPPPDRYEQYF.

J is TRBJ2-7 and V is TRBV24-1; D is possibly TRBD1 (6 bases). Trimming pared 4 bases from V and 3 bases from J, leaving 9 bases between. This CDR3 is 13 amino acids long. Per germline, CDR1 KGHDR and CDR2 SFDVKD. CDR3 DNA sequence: TGTGCCACCAGTGAAACAGGGTACTACGAGCAGTACTTC. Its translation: CATSETGYYEQYF.

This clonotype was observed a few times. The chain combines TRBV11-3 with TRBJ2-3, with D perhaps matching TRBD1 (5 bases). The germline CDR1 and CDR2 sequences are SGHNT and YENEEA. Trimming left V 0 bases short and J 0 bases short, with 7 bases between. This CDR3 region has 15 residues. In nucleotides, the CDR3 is TGTGCCAGCAGCTTAGATGGACAAAGCACAGATACGCAGTATTTT. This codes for CASSLDGQSTDTQYF.